This entry features one T cell receptor beta chain sequence. The antigen remains undetermined. This specimen belongs to a study of shared clonotypes between healthy human individuals. Repertoires were generated with immunoSEQ multiplex PCR, while TCRdb's copy carries only in-frame clones and drops some. The sample gives approximately 1,500,000 clones, 95% to 99% of which show up once; about 0.42% is in the top ten. CD4+ cells underwent separation, giving CD45RA+ naive and CD45RA-negative memory subsets. Germline CDR1 reads KGHSH; CDR2 reads LQKENI. This CDR3 contains 13 residues. The V gene end was trimmed by 1 base and the J gene end by 11 bases; junction bases not matched to a gene: 4. Findings of the study overall: All-four-donor shared clonotypes had higher generation probabilities than non-shared clonotypes did. An expected dependence of interdonor clonotype sharing on sequencing depth was noted. It was the few donors that limited the genetic and exposure-history diversity represented.

The gene calls are TRBV18 and TRBJ2-3, with 9 bases that match TRBD2. Sequencing was performed on naive CD4+ T cells sorted from blood. The subset denotes: CD45RA+ positively selected. The origin of this receptor is a man under 40 in good health. CDR3 sequence: CASSPLAGVRQYF. In DNA form, the CDR3 reads TGTGCCAGCTCACCACTAGCGGGAGTCAGGCAGTATTTT.